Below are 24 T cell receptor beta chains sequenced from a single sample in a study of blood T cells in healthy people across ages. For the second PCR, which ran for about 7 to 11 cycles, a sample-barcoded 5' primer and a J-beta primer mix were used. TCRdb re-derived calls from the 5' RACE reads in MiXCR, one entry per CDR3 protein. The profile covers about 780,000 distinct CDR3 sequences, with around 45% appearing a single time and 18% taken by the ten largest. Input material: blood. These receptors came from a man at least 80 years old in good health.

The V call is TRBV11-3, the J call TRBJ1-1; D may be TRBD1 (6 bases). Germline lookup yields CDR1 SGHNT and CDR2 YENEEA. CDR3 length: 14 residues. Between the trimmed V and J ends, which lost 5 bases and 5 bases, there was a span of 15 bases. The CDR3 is CASSPGGARTEAFF. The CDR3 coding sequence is TGTGCCAGCAGCCCGGGGGGCGCGAGGACTGAAGCTTTCTTT.

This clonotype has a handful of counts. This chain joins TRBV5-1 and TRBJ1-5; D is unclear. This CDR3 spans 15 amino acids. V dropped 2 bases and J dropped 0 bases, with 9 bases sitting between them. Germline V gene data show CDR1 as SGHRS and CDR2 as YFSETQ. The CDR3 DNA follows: TGCGCCAGCAGCTTTGACGGGAATAGCAATCAGCCCCAGCATTTT. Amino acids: CASSFDGNSNQPQHF.

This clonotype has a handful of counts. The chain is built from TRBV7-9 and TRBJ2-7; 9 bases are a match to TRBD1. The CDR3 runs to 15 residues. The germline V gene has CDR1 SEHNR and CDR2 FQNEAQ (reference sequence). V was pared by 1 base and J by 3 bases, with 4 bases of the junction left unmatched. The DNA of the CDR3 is TGTGCCAGCAGCTTAGTACAGGGGGCTATCTACGAGCAGTACTTC. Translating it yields CASSLVQGAIYEQYF.

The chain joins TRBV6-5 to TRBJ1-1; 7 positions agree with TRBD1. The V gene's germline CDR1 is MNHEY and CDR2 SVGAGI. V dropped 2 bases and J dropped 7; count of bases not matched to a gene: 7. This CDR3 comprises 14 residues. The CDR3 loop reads CASSYNNRQGEAFF. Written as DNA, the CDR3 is TGTGCCAGCAGTTACAATAACCGACAGGGTGAAGCTTTCTTT.

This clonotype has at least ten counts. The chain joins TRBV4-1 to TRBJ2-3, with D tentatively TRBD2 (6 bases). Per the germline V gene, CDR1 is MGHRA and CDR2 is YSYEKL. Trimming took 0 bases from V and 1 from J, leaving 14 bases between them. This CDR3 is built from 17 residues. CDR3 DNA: TGCGCCAGCAGCCAAGATAGCCTAGCGCTGGGCACAGATACGCAGTATTTT. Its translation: CASSQDSLALGTDTQYF.

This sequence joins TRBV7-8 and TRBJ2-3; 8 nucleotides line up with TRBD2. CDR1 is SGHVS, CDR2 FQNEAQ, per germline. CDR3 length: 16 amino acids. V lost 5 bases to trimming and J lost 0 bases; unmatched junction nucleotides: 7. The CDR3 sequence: CASSPGGGISTDTQYF. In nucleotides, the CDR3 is TGTGCCAGCAGCCCCGGCGGGGGGATTAGCACAGATACGCAGTATTTT.

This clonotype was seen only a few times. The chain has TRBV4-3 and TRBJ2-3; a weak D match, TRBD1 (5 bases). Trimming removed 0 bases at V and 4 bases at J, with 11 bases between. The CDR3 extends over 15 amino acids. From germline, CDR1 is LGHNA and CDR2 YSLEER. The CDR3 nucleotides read TGCGCCAGCAGCCAAGAATTCAGGGCCGCAGATACGCAGTATTTT. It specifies CASSQEFRAADTQYF.

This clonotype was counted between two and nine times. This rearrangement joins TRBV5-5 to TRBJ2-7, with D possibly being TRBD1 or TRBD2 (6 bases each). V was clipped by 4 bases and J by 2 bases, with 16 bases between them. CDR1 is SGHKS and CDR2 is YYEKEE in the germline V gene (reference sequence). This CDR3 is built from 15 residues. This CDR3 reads CASSPLWGATYEQYF. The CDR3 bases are TGTGCCAGCAGCCCGCTGTGGGGGGCGACCTACGAGCAGTACTTC.

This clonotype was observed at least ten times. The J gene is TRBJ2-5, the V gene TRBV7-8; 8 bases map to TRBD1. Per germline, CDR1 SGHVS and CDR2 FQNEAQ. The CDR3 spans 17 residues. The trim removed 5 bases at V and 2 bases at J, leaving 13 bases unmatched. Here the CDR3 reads CASSLPRTGNLQETQYF. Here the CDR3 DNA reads TGTGCCAGCAGCCTACCCCGGACAGGGAACCTTCAAGAGACCCAGTACTTC.

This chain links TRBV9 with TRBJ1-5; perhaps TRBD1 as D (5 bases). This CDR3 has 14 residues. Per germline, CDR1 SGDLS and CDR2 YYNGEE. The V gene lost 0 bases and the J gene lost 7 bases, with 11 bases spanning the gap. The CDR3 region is CASSVGQGVQPQHF. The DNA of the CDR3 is TGTGCCAGCAGCGTAGGCCAGGGTGTCCAGCCCCAGCATTTT.

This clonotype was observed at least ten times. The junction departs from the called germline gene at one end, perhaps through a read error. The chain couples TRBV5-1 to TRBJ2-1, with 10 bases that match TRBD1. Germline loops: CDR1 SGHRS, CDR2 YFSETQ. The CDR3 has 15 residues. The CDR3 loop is CASSSGQGTYNEQFF. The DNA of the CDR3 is TGTGCCAGCAGTTCGGGACAGGGGACCTACAATGAGCAGTTCTTC.

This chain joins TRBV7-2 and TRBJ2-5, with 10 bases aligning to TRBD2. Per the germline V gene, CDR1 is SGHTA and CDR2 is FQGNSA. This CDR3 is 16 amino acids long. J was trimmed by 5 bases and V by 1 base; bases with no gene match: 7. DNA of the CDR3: TGTGCCAGCAGCTTAGATGTAGCGGGAGGAGGGGAGACCCAGTACTTC. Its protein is CASSLDVAGGGETQYF.

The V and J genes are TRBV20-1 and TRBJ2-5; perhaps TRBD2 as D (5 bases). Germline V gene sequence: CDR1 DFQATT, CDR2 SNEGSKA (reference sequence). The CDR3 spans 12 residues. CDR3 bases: TGCAGAGTCTCAAGGGAGAAAGAGACCCAGTACTTC. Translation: CRVSREKETQYF.

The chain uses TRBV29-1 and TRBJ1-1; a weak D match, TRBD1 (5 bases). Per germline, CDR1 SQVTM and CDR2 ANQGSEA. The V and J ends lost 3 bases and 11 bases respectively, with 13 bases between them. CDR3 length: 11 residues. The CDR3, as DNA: TGCAGCGTTGAGCAGGGTAGCGTGGCTTTCTTT. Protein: CSVEQGSVAFF.

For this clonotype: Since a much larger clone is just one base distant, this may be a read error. The CDR3 spells CASSEEVQRGGKLFF. As DNA, the CDR3 is TGTGCCAGCAGTGAAGAGGTCCAGCGGGGTGGAAAACTGTTTTTT. The chain uses TRBV2 and TRBJ1-4; D ambiguous. CDR3 size: 15 residues. Deletions cut 1 base from V and 10 bases from J, with 16 bases between. CDR1 is SNHLY, CDR2 FYNNEI, per germline.

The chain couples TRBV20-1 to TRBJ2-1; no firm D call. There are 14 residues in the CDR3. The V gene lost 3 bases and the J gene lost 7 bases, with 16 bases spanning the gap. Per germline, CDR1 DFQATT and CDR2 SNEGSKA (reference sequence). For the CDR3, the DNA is TGCAGTGCTAGGCCGTGGATTTATGGGAATGAGCAGTTCTTC. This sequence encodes CSARPWIYGNEQFF.

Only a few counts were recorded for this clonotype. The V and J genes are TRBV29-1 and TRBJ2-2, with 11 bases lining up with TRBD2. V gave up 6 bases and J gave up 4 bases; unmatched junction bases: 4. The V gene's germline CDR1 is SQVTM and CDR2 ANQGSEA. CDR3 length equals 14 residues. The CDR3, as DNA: TGCAGCGTCCTAGCGGGAGGTATCACCGGGGAGCTGTTTTTT. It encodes CSVLAGGITGELFF.

CDR3 sequence: CASRIRSSYEQYF. The DNA for the CDR3 is TGTGCCAGCAGGATACGGTCCTCCTACGAGCAGTACTTC. This sequence joins TRBV6-2 or TRBV6-3 and TRBJ2-7; no definite D call. The CDR3 extends over 13 amino acids. Trimming shortened V by 6 bases and J by 0 bases, and 9 bases separated the two germline ends. CDR1 and CDR2 from the germline V gene are MNHEY and SVGEGT.

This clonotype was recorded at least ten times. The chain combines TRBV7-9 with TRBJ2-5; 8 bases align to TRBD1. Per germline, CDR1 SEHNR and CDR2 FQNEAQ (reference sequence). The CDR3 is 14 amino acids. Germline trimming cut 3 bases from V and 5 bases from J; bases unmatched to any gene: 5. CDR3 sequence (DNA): TGTGCCAGCAGCTTCGGACAGGGCCGCGAGACCCAGTACTTC. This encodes CASSFGQGRETQYF.

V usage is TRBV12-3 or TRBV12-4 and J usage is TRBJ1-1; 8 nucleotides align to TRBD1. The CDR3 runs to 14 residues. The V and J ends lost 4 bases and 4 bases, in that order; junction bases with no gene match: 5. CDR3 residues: CASSSEQGVTEAFF. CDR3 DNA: TGTGCCAGCAGTTCCGAACAGGGGGTCACTGAAGCTTTCTTT.

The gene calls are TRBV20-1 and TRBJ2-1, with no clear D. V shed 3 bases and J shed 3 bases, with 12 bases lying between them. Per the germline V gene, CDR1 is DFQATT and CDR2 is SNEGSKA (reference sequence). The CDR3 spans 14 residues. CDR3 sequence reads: CSASFVEIYNEQFF. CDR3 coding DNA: TGCAGTGCTAGTTTTGTGGAGATCTACAATGAGCAGTTCTTC.

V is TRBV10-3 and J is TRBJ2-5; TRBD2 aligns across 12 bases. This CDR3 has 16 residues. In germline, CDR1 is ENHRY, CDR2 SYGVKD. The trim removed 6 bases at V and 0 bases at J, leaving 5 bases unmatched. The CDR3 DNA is TGTGCCATCAGATCAGGGACTAGCGGGTACCAAGAGACCCAGTACTTC. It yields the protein CAIRSGTSGYQETQYF.

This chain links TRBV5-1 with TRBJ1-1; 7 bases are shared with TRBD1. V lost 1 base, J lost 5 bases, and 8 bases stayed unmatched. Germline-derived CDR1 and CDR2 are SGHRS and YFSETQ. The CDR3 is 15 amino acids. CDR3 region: CASSLRGQQRTEAFF. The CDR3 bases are TGCGCCAGCAGCTTGCGGGGACAGCAAAGGACTGAAGCTTTCTTT.

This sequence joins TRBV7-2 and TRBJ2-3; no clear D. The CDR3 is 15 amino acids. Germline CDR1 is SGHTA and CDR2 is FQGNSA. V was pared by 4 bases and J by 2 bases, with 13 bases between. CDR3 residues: CASSSQTADTDTQYF. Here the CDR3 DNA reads TGTGCCAGCAGCTCACAGACTGCTGACACAGATACGCAGTATTTT.